This T cell receptor (beta chain) was sequenced during a study of blood T cells in healthy people across ages (dated by TCRdb to 2015 to 2017). Background on the whole study: In model experiments, template switching captured about one uniquely barcoded TCR beta cDNA molecule for every two T cells. The study measured age-related changes in TCR beta repertoire diversity using deep sequencing normalized with unique cDNA molecular identifiers. Four age groups were formed from the donors: young (average about 16 years), middle-aged (approximately 41), aged (roughly 56) and long-lived (about 80). The study analyzed two additional independent replicas of 1 million unique cDNA reads from the same blood draw for two donors, one aged 18 to 29 and one aged 80 or older.

Systemically healthy Caucasian individuals from Russia, approximately 39 in total and aged roughly 6 to 90 years, were included as donors. Ten milliliters of peripheral blood were drawn from each donor into EDTA-treated Vacutainer tubes. Ficoll-Paque density-gradient centrifugation was used to isolate PBMCs, with at least 6.5 million per sample. Total RNA, at least 6 micrograms per sample, was extracted from PBMCs with Trizol reagent. For every donor, flow cytometry on a PBMC aliquot measured the percentage of naive CD45RAhigh/CD27high T cells. Library preparation was by 5' RACE. Sequencing was performed on an Illumina HiSeq 2500. A second PCR of 7 to 11 cycles was performed with a sample-barcoded 5' primer and a J-beta primer mix. A template-switch 5' adaptor carrying 12 random nucleotides introduced a unique molecular identifier onto each TCR beta cDNA molecule. At least 3 million CDR3-containing paired-end reads were obtained from each sample. The Mint cDNA synthesis kit, primed by a TRBC-specific oligonucleotide, was used to synthesize first-strand cDNA from all RNA. Following uracil-DNA glycosylase treatment, a first 18-cycle PCR with universal primers M1SS and BC2_uni_R was performed on all cDNA. The original methods were these. Normalization of each sample was performed by random selection of 1 million high-quality reads, each carrying a distinct molecular identifier. Reads sharing molecular identifiers were discarded rather than binned into consensus sequences. MiTCR, with a Q25 quality threshold and the strictest error-elimination algorithm, was used for CDR3 identification, clonotype clustering and error correction. A nonparametric unseen species model with Euler transformation was used to estimate a lower bound on total TCR beta diversity. The public reads were reanalyzed by TCRdb: fastp trimming at Q25, MiXCR alignment, in-frame beta chains only. Rows are unified per CDR3 protein, each entry keeping the most common DNA and genes. The V and J calls were not made by the authors but by TCRdb's processing. Here the sample has 750,000 to 950,000 distinct CDR3 sequences; roughly 24% occur a single time. About 2.9% of the sample comes from the top ten.

From the germline V gene (reference sequence), CDR1 is SEHNR and CDR2 is FQNEAQ. The CDR3 holds 15 amino acids from the cysteine to the phenylalanine. This entry keeps only the CDR3 DNA: 45 bases, framed from base 1. The junction shows trimming of 5 bases on V and 5 bases on J, and the gene matches do not reach 7 bases of it. General conclusions and limits of the study: There was a strong correlation between observed TCR beta diversity and the percentage of naive T cells measured by flow cytometry. Bulk unsorted PBMC profiling prevented conclusive comparison of naive and antigen-experienced compartments. Total diversity estimates from one million sequenced T cells were considered lower bounds and underestimates. Observed TCR beta diversity per million T cells fell roughly linearly with age, and a significant reduction was already apparent by age approximately 40. Donor CMV infection status was unknown, potentially confounding age-related changes in expanded clonotypes. The long-lived group showed more naive CD4+ T cells, fewer expanded clones and increased TCR diversity than the aged group, suggesting age selection.

Concerning this clonotype: This clone's antigen is unknown. No base quality information exists; no much larger clone differs at one position.

This sample was also put to use in a study of T cells of mothers and their children. The second study reports: The donors were nine systemically healthy Caucasian individuals, made up of three mothers and their six children. cDNA synthesis used all of the extracted RNA, with 1.5 ug of RNA in each 15 ul reaction. In the second PCR, the M1S primer introduced both the sample barcodes and 2-4 random nucleotides. More than 9 million TCR beta CDR3 reads were obtained from each mother, and roughly 3.1 million reads were obtained from each child. In both related and unrelated pairs, thymic selection shapes the output of TCR recombination in a similar way, with inherited differences having only a minor effect. Normalized repertoire overlap in related mother-child pairs was always slightly higher than in unrelated mother-child pairs, but the difference was never significant. No persistent microchimeric T cell clones were detected, at a sensitivity of roughly 96 clones per million clonotypes. In the study, deep NGS was used to compare the TCR beta repertoires of mothers and children, and features distinguishing related mother-child pairs from unrelated individuals were sought. The mean age was around 42 +/- 4 years for the mothers and approximately 11 +/- 4 years for the children. Libraries were sequenced on Illumina HiSeq 2000 with 100+100 nt paired-end reads after adapter ligation with NEBNext reagents. To prevent cross-contamination, the mother and child libraries were prepared a month apart and were sequenced in separate runs. For each donor, somewhere between roughly 450,000 and 2,200,000 distinct TCR beta clonotypes were identified. Naive TCR beta clonotypes were estimated from low-frequency clonotypes matched to each donor's FACS-determined naive share, without sorting.

The TCR originated in a boy aged 10-17 years in good health. What was sequenced was blood. The receptor chain draws on TRBV7-9 and TRBJ2-3, with 10 central nucleotides matching TRBD1. The CDR3 loop reads CASSLDRGRIDTQYF. At the DNA level, the sequence is TGTGCCAGCAGCCTCGACAGGGGGCGTATAGATACGCAGTATTTT.